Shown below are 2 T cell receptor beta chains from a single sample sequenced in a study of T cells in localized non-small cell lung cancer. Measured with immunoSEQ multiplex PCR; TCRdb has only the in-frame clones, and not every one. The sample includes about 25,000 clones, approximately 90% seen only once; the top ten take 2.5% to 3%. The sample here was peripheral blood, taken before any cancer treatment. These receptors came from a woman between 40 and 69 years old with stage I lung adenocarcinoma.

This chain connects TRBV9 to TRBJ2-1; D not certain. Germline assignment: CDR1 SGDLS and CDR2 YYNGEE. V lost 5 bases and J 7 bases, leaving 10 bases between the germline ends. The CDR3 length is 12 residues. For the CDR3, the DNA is TGTGCCAGCAGATTCATCGAGAATGAGCAGTTCTTC. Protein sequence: CASRFIENEQFF.

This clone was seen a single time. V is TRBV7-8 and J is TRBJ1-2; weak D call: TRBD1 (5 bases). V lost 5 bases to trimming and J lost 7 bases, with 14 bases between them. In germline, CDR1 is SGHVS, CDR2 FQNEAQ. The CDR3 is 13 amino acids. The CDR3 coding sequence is TGTGCCAGCAGCCCACAGGAAGATGGTGGCTACACCTTC. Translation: CASSPQEDGGYTF. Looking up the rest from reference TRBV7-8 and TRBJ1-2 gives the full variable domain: GAGVSQSPRYKVAKRGQDVALRCDPISGHVSLFWYQQALGQGPEFLTYFQNEAQLDKSGLPSDRFFAERPEGSVSTLKIQRTQQEDSAVYLCASSPQEDGGYTFGSGTRLTVV.